This T cell receptor (beta chain) was documented in a study of T cell responses to AZD1222 COVID-19 vaccine. Study-wide results and limits: Two AZD1222 administrations were followed by greater Spike-specific TCR breadth and depth.

Regarding this clone: Antigen unknown.

Sequencing used immunoSEQ multiplex PCR; TCRdb keeps in-frame clones, though not all of them. In the table there are 120,000 or so clones, around 87% of which are singletons. CDR1 MGHDK and CDR2 SYGVNS come from the germline V gene. The CDR3 extends over 13 amino acids. V lost 8 bases, J lost 5 bases, and 13 bases lay in between. Material: peripheral blood, obtained on day 0 of AZD1222 vaccination. The V call is TRBV25-1, the J call TRBJ2-1; D perhaps matches TRBD1 (6 bases). The receptor was derived from an adult in good health. CDR3 amino acids: CASRHRTDNEQFF. CDR3 nucleotide sequence: TGTGCCAGCCGACACAGGACAGACAATGAGCAGTTCTTC.